The subject of this entry is one T cell receptor (beta chain). The antigen is not known. This record belongs to a study of T cell responses to AZD1222 COVID-19 vaccine. The germline V and J ends were trimmed by 3 bases and 0 bases, with 16 bases remaining between them. This CDR3 has 16 residues. In germline, CDR1 is GTSNPN, CDR2 SVGIG (reference sequence). Libraries were prepared by immunoSEQ multiplex PCR; TCRdb keeps only in-frame clonotypes and omits some of them. Among approximately 110,000 clones listed, around 90% were seen once. Study results and limitations: The study sampled repertoires only after the peak T cell response. White British donors predominated, females outnumbered males, and clonal diversity was possibly underestimated.

The specimen comprised peripheral blood, sampled on day 0 of AZD1222 vaccination. V and J are TRBV30 and TRBJ2-3; no reliable D call. The sequence derives from an adult in good health. The CDR3 region is CAWSDGPSPSTDTQYF. CDR3 bases: TGTGCCTGGAGCGATGGTCCGTCTCCTAGCACAGATACGCAGTATTTT.